The 24 T cell receptor beta chains presented below share a single source sample, sequenced in a study of shared clonotypes between healthy human individuals. Measured with immunoSEQ multiplex PCR; TCRdb has only the in-frame clones, and not every one. The data show around 1,100,000 clones, 77% seen once. What was sequenced was memory CD4+ T cells from PBMCs. Subset: CD45RA-negative fraction. All receptors come from a man aged 18 to 29 in good health. Some clones in this sample may be carry-over from other donors' samples.

This sequence joins TRBV19 and TRBJ1-2; 10 bases line up with TRBD1. V trimming: 6 bases; J trimming: 6 bases; junction bases outside the gene matches: 13. CDR3 length: 16 residues. Looked up from germline, CDR1 is LNHDA and CDR2 is SQIVND (reference sequence). The CDR3 nucleotides are TGTGCCAGTAGAACCAATCCGGGACAGGGGAGCGATGGCTACACCTTC. Its translation: CASRTNPGQGSDGYTF.

The rearrangement uses TRBV7-2 and TRBJ1-2; TRBD1 matches 7 bases. Germline V CDR1 and CDR2: SGHTA, FQGNSA. V gave up 4 bases and J gave up 14 bases; unmatched junction bases: 13. CDR3 length: 13 residues. The CDR3 nucleotides are TGTGCCAGCAGCTCCCACCCGGGACAGCGAACTACCTTC. Translation gives CASSSHPGQRTTF.

The DNA for the CDR3 is TGCGCCAGCAGCCAAGGGGCAGCCCCGAGCTCCTACGAGCAGTACTTC. Translating it yields CASSQGAAPSSYEQYF. The chain links TRBV4-3 to TRBJ2-7; no definite D call. This CDR3 is built from 16 residues. CDR1 and CDR2 from the germline V gene are LGHNA and YSLEER. Trimming took 1 base from V and 0 from J, leaving 13 bases between them.

The J gene is TRBJ1-1, the V gene TRBV19, with TRBD1 matching over 7 bases. The CDR3 is 15 amino acids. J gave up 4 bases and V 5 bases, and 10 bases lay outside the gene matches. The germline V gene encodes CDR1 LNHDA and CDR2 SQIVND (reference sequence). CDR3 amino acids: CASSLHRGESTEAFF. DNA of the CDR3: TGTGCCAGTAGTTTACACAGGGGAGAGAGCACTGAAGCTTTCTTT.

The V call is TRBV5-1, the J call TRBJ1-1; TRBD1 might be the D (6 bases). The CDR3 has 15 amino acids. In germline, CDR1 is SGHRS, CDR2 YFSETQ. V was clipped by 5 bases and J by 6 bases, with 20 bases between them. The CDR3 here is CASSTGTMDFAEAFF. The CDR3 region has the DNA TGCGCCAGCAGTACCGGGACAATGGATTTCGCTGAAGCTTTCTTT.

As for this clone: A far larger clone differs by one base, so this is likely a read error. The genes are TRBV29-1 and TRBJ1-2; D is ambiguous. This CDR3 contains 12 residues. Germline values: CDR1 SQVTM, CDR2 ANQGSEA. The CDR3 loop reads CSPEMVPYGHTF. The CDR3 DNA reads as TGCAGCCCCGAAATGGTCCCCTATGGCCACACCTTC.

This chain joins TRBV4-2 and TRBJ2-2, with 8 bases fitting TRBD1. CDR3 length equals 15 residues. The germline CDR1 and CDR2 sequences are LGHNA and YNFKEQ. J lost 6 bases, V lost 0 bases, and 3 bases had no gene match. CDR3 in amino acids: CASSQDTQGAGELFF. The CDR3 DNA sequence: TGTGCCAGCAGCCAAGATACACAGGGGGCCGGGGAGCTGTTTTTT.

The chain couples TRBV5-6 to TRBJ1-5; possibly TRBD1 for D (5 bases). V was trimmed by 0 bases and J by 8 bases, leaving 12 bases between them. CDR3 length: 14 amino acids. Germline lookup yields CDR1 SGHDT and CDR2 YYEEEE. CDR3 DNA sequence: TGTGCCAGCAGCTTGGCCGGAGGGGCGAAGCCCCAGCATTTT. This gives the protein CASSLAGGAKPQHF.

This clone has a single count. The chain combines TRBV28 with TRBJ2-7; D gene ambiguous. The germline V gene encodes CDR1 MDHEN and CDR2 SYDVKM. This CDR3 comprises 13 residues. V was trimmed by 6 bases and J by 3 bases, leaving 12 bases between them. CDR3 DNA sequence: TGTGCCAGCAGAACAAAGGGCCTCTACGAGCAGTACTTC. Protein product: CASRTKGLYEQYF.

The chain recombines TRBV5-8 with TRBJ1-5; D is unresolved. V lost 0 bases and J 4 bases, leaving 14 bases between the germline ends. The CDR3 sequence is 16 residues long. In germline, CDR1 is SGHTS, CDR2 YDEGEE. The CDR3 loop is CASSLVPERRNQPQHF. CDR3 DNA sequence: TGTGCCAGCAGCTTGGTCCCAGAGCGGCGTAATCAGCCCCAGCATTTT.

The chain has TRBV28 and TRBJ1-2, with D uncertain. CDR3 size: 14 residues. Germline values: CDR1 MDHEN, CDR2 SYDVKM. V gave up 3 bases and J gave up 7 bases, with 15 bases separating them. The chain's CDR3 is CASSFTVPVGGYTF. CDR3 bases: TGTGCCAGCAGTTTTACGGTTCCAGTGGGTGGCTACACCTTC.

The chain is built from TRBV19 and TRBJ1-4, with 10 bases fitting TRBD1. The germline CDR1 and CDR2 sequences are LNHDA and SQIVND (reference sequence). V was pared by 2 bases and J by 8 bases, with 8 bases of the junction left unmatched. The CDR3 has 16 residues. CDR3 protein: CASSIKTGTGDEKLFF. For the CDR3, the DNA is TGTGCCAGTAGTATAAAGACCGGGACAGGGGACGAAAAACTGTTTTTT.

The rearrangement joins TRBV6-5 to TRBJ2-7, with D perhaps matching TRBD2 (6 bases). From germline, CDR1 is MNHEY and CDR2 SVGAGI. Trimming took 3 bases from V and 0 from J, leaving 15 bases between them. The CDR3 extends over 16 amino acids. DNA of the CDR3: TGTGCCAGCAGTTATGGCCGGACTATCAGCTCCTACGAGCAGTACTTC. Protein product: CASSYGRTISSYEQYF.

In its sample, this clone was seen once. The chain employs TRBV30 and TRBJ2-5; 9 nucleotides agree with TRBD2. CDR1 and CDR2 from the germline V gene are GTSNPN and SVGIG (reference sequence). The CDR3 covers 24 residues. V lost 2 bases and J lost 1; bases outside the gene matches: 32. The CDR3 DNA sequence: TGTGCCTGGAGTCTGACCGGAGGTGGTGTCTGGGCACTAGCGGGCGGGCCCTCCCAAGAGACCCAGTACTTC. Translating it yields CAWSLTGGGVWALAGGPSQETQYF. The entire variable domain, with the rest obtained from reference TRBV30 and TRBJ2-5, is as follows: SQTIHQWPATLVQPVGSPLSLECTVEGTSNPNLYWYRQAAGRGLQLLFYSVGIGQISSEVPQNLSASRPQDRQFILSSKKLLLSDSGFYLCAWSLTGGGVWALAGGPSQETQYFGPGTRLLVL.

This clone was observed a few times. The chain carries TRBV7-2 and TRBJ1-5; 8 nucleotides match TRBD1. The germline gives CDR1 SGHTA, CDR2 FQGNSA. The V segment lost 6 bases and the J segment 4 bases; nucleotides outside the gene matches: 8. The CDR3 is made up of 15 amino acids. CDR3 amino acids: CASRTPGTGNQPQHF. In nucleotides, the CDR3 is TGTGCCAGCAGGACGCCCGGGACAGGAAATCAGCCCCAGCATTTT.

This clone has just a few counts. The chain combines TRBV29-1 with TRBJ2-1, with 12 positions matching TRBD2. The ends lost 1 base at V and 5 bases at J; junction bases unmatched: 3. CDR3 length equals 15 residues. Germline CDR1 reads SQVTM; CDR2 reads ANQGSEA. The CDR3 nucleotides read TGCAGCGTTGAAGTCGGGACTAGCGGGCACAATGAGCAGTTCTTC. Residues: CSVEVGTSGHNEQFF.

The chain employs TRBV30 and TRBJ1-5; TRBD1 matches 7 bases. CDR1 GTSNPN and CDR2 SVGIG come from the germline V gene (reference sequence). The V segment lost 0 bases and the J segment 6 bases; nucleotides outside the gene matches: 11. The CDR3 has 16 amino acids. The CDR3 DNA sequence: TGTGCCTGGAGTGTACGGGGGGCAGGGGGAACTCAGCCCCAGCATTTT. Translation: CAWSVRGAGGTQPQHF.

The chain is built from TRBV10-3 and TRBJ2-3; unclear D gene. Germline-derived CDR1 and CDR2 are ENHRY and SYGVKD. This CDR3 has 13 residues. Trimming took off 8 bases at V and 3 bases at J, with 12 bases between the two ends. CDR3 protein: CAILGLSTDTQYF. The CDR3, as DNA: TGTGCCATCCTGGGGTTGTCGACAGATACGCAGTATTTT.

There are many counts of this clone. Other nucleotide sequences in the sample specify the same CDR3. The chain is built from TRBV28 and TRBJ2-6; D remains unclear. V dropped 6 bases and J dropped 1 base, with 4 bases sitting between them. Germline V gene data show CDR1 as MDHEN and CDR2 as SYDVKM. The CDR3 is 13 amino acids. The CDR3 loop is CASRISGANVLTF. The CDR3 DNA follows: TGTGCCAGCAGGATATCTGGGGCCAACGTCCTGACTTTC.

The chain joins TRBV18 to TRBJ2-7; TRBD1 matches 9 bases. V lost 4 bases, J lost 2 bases, and 6 bases stayed unmatched. Germline V lookup: CDR1 KGHSH, CDR2 LQKENI. The CDR3 runs to 15 residues. CDR3 nucleotides: TGTGCCAGCTCACTTTCGACAGGGGGTCCCTACGAGCAGTACTTC. This sequence encodes CASSLSTGGPYEQYF.

The CDR3 nucleotides read TGTGCCTGGAGTGTACGTGGGGCCGGGGAGCTGTTTTTT. This encodes CAWSVRGAGELFF. The genes are TRBV30 and TRBJ2-2; D gene uncertain. V was cut by 0 bases and J by 6 bases, with 8 bases left in between. The CDR3 length is 13 residues. CDR1 and CDR2 from the germline V gene are GTSNPN and SVGIG (reference sequence).

This clone was counted only a few times. The rearrangement uses TRBV7-3 and TRBJ2-3; D may be TRBD2 (6 bases). CDR1 is SGHTA and CDR2 is FQGTGA in the germline V gene. CDR3 length: 16 amino acids. V was trimmed by 3 bases and J by 0 bases, leaving 13 bases between them. DNA of the CDR3: TGTGCCAGCAGCTTCGGGACTTTTACTAGCACAGATACGCAGTATTTT. This sequence encodes CASSFGTFTSTDTQYF.

The chain uses TRBV27 and TRBJ2-3, with unresolved D. Germline CDR1 MNHEY, CDR2 SMNVEV (reference sequence). V was clipped by 5 bases and J by 4 bases, with 25 bases between them. This CDR3 region has 18 residues. The CDR3 DNA reads as TGTGCCAGCAGTCTACGCCCCCGATCCAGGTTCGTCTCAGATACGCAGTATTTT. Translating gives CASSLRPRSRFVSDTQYF.

This sequence joins TRBV18 and TRBJ1-4; a possible D gene is TRBD1 (5 bases). The V end was cut by 0 bases, the J end by 7 bases, with 12 bases between. This CDR3 is built from 15 residues. Germline V CDR1 and CDR2: KGHSH, LQKENI. CDR3 amino acids: CASSPPAGLAEKLFF. The DNA for the CDR3 is TGTGCCAGCTCACCACCGGCAGGGTTAGCTGAAAAACTGTTTTTT. Variable domain in full (rest from reference TRBV18 and TRBJ1-4): NAGVMQNPRHLVRRRGQEARLRCSPMKGHSHVYWYRQLPEEGLKFMVYLQKENIIDESGMPKERFSAEFPKEGPSILRIQQVVRGDSAAYFCASSPPAGLAEKLFFGSGTQLSVL.